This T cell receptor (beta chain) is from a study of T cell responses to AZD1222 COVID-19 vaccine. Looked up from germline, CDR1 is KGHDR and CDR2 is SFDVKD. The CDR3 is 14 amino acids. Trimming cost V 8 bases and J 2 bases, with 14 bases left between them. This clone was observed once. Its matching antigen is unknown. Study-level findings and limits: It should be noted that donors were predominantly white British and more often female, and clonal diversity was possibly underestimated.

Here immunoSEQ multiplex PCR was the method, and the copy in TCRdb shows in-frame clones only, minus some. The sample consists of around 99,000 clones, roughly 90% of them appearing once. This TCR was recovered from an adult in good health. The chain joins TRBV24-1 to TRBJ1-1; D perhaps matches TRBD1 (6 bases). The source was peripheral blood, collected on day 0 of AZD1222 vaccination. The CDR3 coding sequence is TGTGCCACCAAATTGGACAGATTAAACACTGAAGCTTTCTTT. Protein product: CATKLDRLNTEAFF.